This TCR beta chain was obtained from a study of T cell repertoires in cytomegalovirus infection. Study context: Recently identified HLA-C-restricted CMV epitopes were among the peptides used. Public TCR beta signature analysis indicated the presence of both CMV infection and matching HLA type.

Study-level points and caveats: Within the response measured ex vivo, HLA-C-restricted CMV-specific TCR beta clonotypes were dominant. Carriers of CMV and the relevant HLA type were discriminated by public TCR beta frequency.

TCRdb independently ran MiXCR on the reads; one entry per CDR3 protein. The sample consists of 900,000 to 950,000 distinct CDR3 sequences, approximately 30% of them appearing once. Points on this clonotype: The antigen remains unidentified.

CDR3 length equals 17 residues. Losses at the gene ends were 5 bases for V and 1 base for J; bases not matched to a gene: 7. Looked up from germline, CDR1 is MNHEY and CDR2 is SMNVEV (reference sequence). The receptor's source is a human donor in good health (CMV status not recorded). Some clones in this sample may be carry-over from other donors' samples. Here the sequenced sample was cultured CD8+ T cells from PBMCs, taken from culture after CMV antigen stimulation. The rearrangement joins TRBV27 to TRBJ2-3; 12 bases fit TRBD2. The CDR3 nucleotides read TGTGCCAGCAGTCTCCTAGCGGGGGGGCAAGGCACAGATACGCAGTATTTT. Amino acids: CASSLLAGGQGTDTQYF.